This TCR beta chain emerged from a study of identical twins. Findings of the study overall: Zero-insertion analyses could be partly confounded by invariant MAIT and iNKT cells. Sequences that were beta out-of-frame showed weaker excess twin sharing.

Healthy Caucasians alone served as donors. This clonotype has at least ten counts. Its antigen remains unidentified. After template switching added a universal primer site, the resulting cDNA carried unique molecular identifiers. TCRdb re-analysed the 5' RACE reads in MiXCR, keeping a single row per CDR3 protein. In the table there are fewer than 450,000 distinct CDR3 sequences, approximately 10% of which are singletons. The germline V and J ends were trimmed by 5 bases and 2 bases, with 9 bases remaining between them. The CDR3 contains 13 residues. Germline V gene lookup returns CDR1 MNHEY and CDR2 SMNVEV (reference sequence).

The TCR sequence derives from a woman in her forties or fifties in good health. This rearrangement joins TRBV27 to TRBJ1-2, with a possible D match to TRBD1 (6 bases). Specimen: naive T cells sorted from blood. The CDR3 DNA reads as TGTGCCAGCAGTCCCGGACAGAACTATGGCTACACCTTC. Translated: CASSPGQNYGYTF.